This TCR beta chain was identified during a study of regulatory dendritic cells for organ transplantation. Study context: Regulatory dendritic cells came from monocytes given vitamin D3 and IL-10. Study-level results: The most alloreactive TCR clonotypes were found in resting memory CD8+ cells. Naive CD4+ and CD8+ repertoires were highly diverse; memory CD8+ was most oligoclonal. Regulatory dendritic cells appeared to expand memory CD8+ clones less than mature ones.

Details on this clone: Its antigen is undetermined.

The CDR3 is 16 residues long. The germline CDR1 and CDR2 sequences are KGHSH and LQKENI. Trimming took 4 bases from V and 2 from J; bases not matched to a gene: 8. CFSE-labeled sorted T cells met regulatory or mature dendritic cells for 5 days. The assay was immunoSEQ multiplex PCR, and TCRdb's table has in-frame clones only and misses some. The table includes fewer than 15,000 clones, about 90% detected once. This rearrangement joins TRBV18 to TRBJ2-3, with 8 bases aligning to TRBD2. The sequenced sample was naive CD8+ T cells from blood cultured with regulatory dendritic cells. Sample subset: CD45RA+ naive T cells. This TCR was recovered from a human donor in good health. CDR3 region: CASSRRAGELTDTQYF. CDR3 nucleotide sequence: TGTGCCAGCTCACGGCGAGCGGGGGAGCTCACAGATACGCAGTATTTT.